This is a list of T cell receptor beta chains from one sample in a study of response to subunit inactivated influenza vaccine. TCRdb redid the calling of the RT-PCR reads with MiXCR, one entry per CDR3 protein. Among 500,000 to 700,000 distinct CDR3 sequences listed, approximately 24% were seen once. Another study also made use of these data, one on T cells expressing NK-cell markers.

Sequences were derived from CD4+ T cells sorted from PBMCs, sampled 11 to 12 days after vaccination. The source of these receptors is a man aged 45-65 years who received an inactivated influenza vaccine. Each CDR3 is given with its conserved first and last residue. Fields, in order: V gene, CDR3 length, D gene, J gene, clone size, CDR3 protein, CDR3 DNA. A D gene is named only where the DNA matches it firmly. Clone size is not always given. Where it is, it says once, few, many or a class for expanded clones.

v_call: TRBV29-1
cdr3_length: 14
d_call: TRBD2
j_call: TRBJ2-3
clone_size: .
cdr3_aa: CSTRRAGTGDTQYF
cdr3_nt: TGCAGCACTCGAAGAGCGGGAACGGGAGATACGCAGTATTTT

v_call: TRBV7-2
cdr3_length: 15
d_call: .
j_call: TRBJ2-7
clone_size: .
cdr3_aa: CASSLVKYRVYEQYF
cdr3_nt: TGTGCCAGCAGCTTAGTTAAATACAGGGTCTACGAGCAGTACTTC

v_call: TRBV4-2
cdr3_length: 14
d_call: .
j_call: TRBJ1-1
clone_size: few
cdr3_aa: CASSQLNQNTEAFF
cdr3_nt: TGTGCCAGCAGCCAATTAAACCAGAACACTGAAGCTTTCTTT

v_call: TRBV7-2
cdr3_length: 13
d_call: .
j_call: TRBJ1-2
clone_size: few
cdr3_aa: CASSLAGYYGYTF
cdr3_nt: TGTGCCAGCAGCTTAGCTGGATACTATGGCTACACCTTC

v_call: TRBV4-3
cdr3_length: 15
d_call: .
j_call: TRBJ2-1
clone_size: .
cdr3_aa: CASSQEGRAYNEQFF
cdr3_nt: TGCGCCAGCAGCCAAGAGGGACGAGCCTACAATGAGCAGTTCTTC

v_call: TRBV28
cdr3_length: 14
d_call: .
j_call: TRBJ2-1
clone_size: .
cdr3_aa: CASSGIGDYNEQFF
cdr3_nt: TGTGCCAGCAGTGGCATCGGGGATTATAATGAGCAGTTCTTC

v_call: TRBV10-3
cdr3_length: 15
d_call: .
j_call: TRBJ1-2
clone_size: .
cdr3_aa: CAISSDRSPGDGYTF
cdr3_nt: TGTGCCATCAGTTCCGACAGGTCTCCCGGAGATGGCTACACCTTC

v_call: TRBV30
cdr3_length: 13
d_call: TRBD1
j_call: TRBJ1-1
clone_size: .
cdr3_aa: CAWSRQGNTEAFF
cdr3_nt: TGTGCCTGGAGCAGACAGGGCAACACTGAAGCTTTCTTT

v_call: TRBV6-1
cdr3_length: 14
d_call: .
j_call: TRBJ2-7
clone_size: .
cdr3_aa: CATKNRVNSYEQYF
cdr3_nt: TGTGCCACAAAAAACAGGGTAAACTCCTACGAGCAGTACTTC

v_call: TRBV12-3/TRBV12-4
cdr3_length: 13
d_call: .
j_call: TRBJ1-5
clone_size: many
cdr3_aa: CASSLRGFQPQHF
cdr3_nt: TGTGCCAGCAGTTTGCGGGGGTTTCAGCCCCAGCATTTT

v_call: TRBV12-3/TRBV12-4
cdr3_length: 14
d_call: .
j_call: TRBJ2-7
clone_size: few
cdr3_aa: CASSLSTATYEQYF
cdr3_nt: TGTGCCAGCAGTTTATCAACGGCAACCTACGAGCAGTACTTC

v_call: TRBV29-1
cdr3_length: 13
d_call: TRBD2
j_call: TRBJ2-5
clone_size: .
cdr3_aa: CSVESSGRETQYF
cdr3_nt: TGCAGCGTTGAAAGTAGCGGGAGAGAGACCCAGTACTTC

v_call: TRBV6-2/TRBV6-3
cdr3_length: 12
d_call: .
j_call: TRBJ2-1
clone_size: few
cdr3_aa: CASSNPRDPWFF
cdr3_nt: TGTGCCAGCAGTAACCCACGGGACCCATGGTTCTTC

v_call: TRBV4-3
cdr3_length: 16
d_call: TRBD2
j_call: TRBJ2-3
clone_size: .
cdr3_aa: CASSQERSGGADTQYF
cdr3_nt: TGCGCCAGCAGCCAAGAAAGGAGCGGGGGGGCGGATACGCAGTATTTT

v_call: TRBV6-1
cdr3_length: 15
d_call: .
j_call: TRBJ1-5
clone_size: few
cdr3_aa: CASTQTGFSNQPQHF
cdr3_nt: TGTGCCAGCACCCAAACGGGTTTTAGCAATCAGCCCCAGCATTTT

v_call: TRBV19
cdr3_length: 15
d_call: .
j_call: TRBJ1-3
clone_size: once
cdr3_aa: CASSRSGMSGNTIYF
cdr3_nt: TGTGCCAGTAGTAGATCGGGGATGTCTGGAAACACCATATATTTT

v_call: TRBV29-1
cdr3_length: 13
d_call: .
j_call: TRBJ2-6
clone_size: .
cdr3_aa: CSVVQAGANVLTF
cdr3_nt: TGCAGCGTTGTACAGGCTGGGGCCAACGTCCTGACTTTC

v_call: TRBV12-3/TRBV12-4
cdr3_length: 13
d_call: .
j_call: TRBJ1-4
clone_size: few
cdr3_aa: CASSSGAGEKLFF
cdr3_nt: TGTGCCAGCAGTTCGGGGGCAGGGGAAAAACTGTTTTTT

v_call: TRBV27
cdr3_length: 19
d_call: TRBD2
j_call: TRBJ2-1
clone_size: few
cdr3_aa: CASSLSRGGLRNSYNEQFF
cdr3_nt: TGTGCCAGCAGTTTATCACGGGGGGGATTACGCAACTCCTACAATGAGCAGTTCTTC

v_call: TRBV7-9
cdr3_length: 14
d_call: .
j_call: TRBJ2-7
clone_size: .
cdr3_aa: CASSPPGISYEQYF
cdr3_nt: TGTGCCAGCAGCCCCCCCGGAATCTCCTACGAGCAGTACTTC

v_call: TRBV12-3/TRBV12-4
cdr3_length: 14
d_call: .
j_call: TRBJ2-3
clone_size: few
cdr3_aa: CASTLGGGTDTQYF
cdr3_nt: TGTGCCAGCACCCTAGGGGGGGGGACAGATACGCAGTATTTT

v_call: TRBV5-1
cdr3_length: 15
d_call: .
j_call: TRBJ1-5
clone_size: .
cdr3_aa: CASSLDSLGNQPQHF
cdr3_nt: TGCGCCAGCAGCTTGGACAGCCTTGGCAATCAGCCCCAGCATTTT

v_call: TRBV19
cdr3_length: 16
d_call: .
j_call: TRBJ2-7
clone_size: few
cdr3_aa: CASSFPIGPLGDEQYF
cdr3_nt: TGTGCCAGTAGTTTTCCGATCGGGCCACTTGGGGACGAGCAGTACTTC

v_call: TRBV7-6
cdr3_length: 17
d_call: TRBD1
j_call: TRBJ1-3
clone_size: few
cdr3_aa: CASSLEYRGYSGNTIYF
cdr3_nt: TGTGCCAGCAGCTTGGAGTACAGGGGCTACTCTGGAAACACCATATATTTT

v_call: TRBV18
cdr3_length: 16
d_call: .
j_call: TRBJ1-1
clone_size: .
cdr3_aa: CASSPYRPDMNTEAFF
cdr3_nt: TGTGCCAGCTCACCATATCGACCGGATATGAACACTGAAGCTTTCTTT

v_call: TRBV5-1
cdr3_length: 19
d_call: TRBD2
j_call: TRBJ2-4
clone_size: .
cdr3_aa: CASSPQAAGARLAKNIQYF
cdr3_nt: TGCGCCAGCAGCCCCCAGGCAGCGGGGGCCCGACTAGCCAAAAACATTCAGTACTTC

v_call: TRBV6-2/TRBV6-3
cdr3_length: 13
d_call: TRBD1
j_call: TRBJ1-6
clone_size: .
cdr3_aa: CATRDSYNSPLHF
cdr3_nt: TGTGCCACCCGGGACAGCTATAATTCACCCCTCCACTTT

v_call: TRBV2
cdr3_length: 13
d_call: .
j_call: TRBJ1-2
clone_size: .
cdr3_aa: CASRYGAAAGYTF
cdr3_nt: TGTGCCAGCAGGTACGGTGCCGCCGCTGGCTACACCTTC

v_call: TRBV7-6
cdr3_length: 16
d_call: TRBD1
j_call: TRBJ2-5
clone_size: few
cdr3_aa: CASSLNPGQGQETQYF
cdr3_nt: TGTGCCAGCAGCTTAAACCCGGGACAGGGGCAAGAGACCCAGTACTTC

v_call: TRBV12-3/TRBV12-4
cdr3_length: 13
d_call: .
j_call: TRBJ2-2
clone_size: few
cdr3_aa: CASSLSLSGELFF
cdr3_nt: TGTGCCAGCAGTTTATCTCTGTCCGGGGAGCTGTTTTTT

v_call: TRBV7-2
cdr3_length: 17
d_call: TRBD2
j_call: TRBJ2-2
clone_size: .
cdr3_aa: CASSSPLAGGPKGELFF
cdr3_nt: TGTGCCAGCAGCTCACCTCTAGCGGGGGGGCCTAAAGGGGAGCTGTTTTTT

v_call: TRBV11-2
cdr3_length: 14
d_call: .
j_call: TRBJ2-1
clone_size: few
cdr3_aa: CASTRGASYNEQFF
cdr3_nt: TGTGCCAGCACCCGGGGGGCTAGCTACAATGAGCAGTTCTTC

v_call: TRBV7-6
cdr3_length: 17
d_call: TRBD2
j_call: TRBJ2-3
clone_size: .
cdr3_aa: CASSLPFAGGLKDTQYF
cdr3_nt: TGTGCCAGCAGCTTACCCTTCGCGGGGGGTCTTAAGGATACGCAGTATTTT

v_call: TRBV2
cdr3_length: 16
d_call: .
j_call: TRBJ2-7
clone_size: few
cdr3_aa: CASSERVAGPPLEQYF
cdr3_nt: TGTGCCAGCAGTGAACGGGTGGCGGGGCCGCCTCTAGAGCAGTACTTC

v_call: TRBV12-3/TRBV12-4
cdr3_length: 15
d_call: .
j_call: TRBJ1-1
clone_size: many
cdr3_aa: CASSLERALNTEAFF
cdr3_nt: TGTGCCAGCAGTTTAGAGAGGGCTTTGAACACTGAAGCTTTCTTT

v_call: TRBV2
cdr3_length: 16
d_call: .
j_call: TRBJ2-3
clone_size: few
cdr3_aa: CASSEVEGLGTDTQYF
cdr3_nt: TGTGCCAGCAGTGAAGTAGAAGGTTTAGGCACAGATACGCAGTATTTT

v_call: TRBV7-2
cdr3_length: 12
d_call: .
j_call: TRBJ1-2
clone_size: many
cdr3_aa: CASSPPGRGYTF
cdr3_nt: TGTGCCAGCAGTCCCCCCGGGCGGGGCTACACCTTC

v_call: TRBV7-6
cdr3_length: 16
d_call: TRBD1
j_call: TRBJ2-7
clone_size: .
cdr3_aa: CASSLGRTGSSYEQYF
cdr3_nt: TGTGCCAGCAGCTTAGGTAGGACAGGAAGCTCCTACGAGCAGTACTTC

v_call: TRBV5-1
cdr3_length: 13
d_call: .
j_call: TRBJ2-5
clone_size: many
cdr3_aa: CASTLGGQETQYF
cdr3_nt: TGTGCCAGCACCTTGGGGGGACAAGAGACCCAGTACTTC

v_call: TRBV20-1
cdr3_length: 16
d_call: .
j_call: TRBJ1-3
clone_size: few
cdr3_aa: CSARTDRESSGNTIYF
cdr3_nt: TGCAGTGCTAGGACGGACAGAGAAAGCTCTGGAAACACCATATATTTT

v_call: TRBV7-8
cdr3_length: 18
d_call: TRBD2
j_call: TRBJ2-3
clone_size: .
cdr3_aa: CASSLRASGSHATDTQYF
cdr3_nt: TGTGCCAGCAGCTTAAGGGCTAGCGGGAGTCATGCGACAGATACGCAGTATTTT